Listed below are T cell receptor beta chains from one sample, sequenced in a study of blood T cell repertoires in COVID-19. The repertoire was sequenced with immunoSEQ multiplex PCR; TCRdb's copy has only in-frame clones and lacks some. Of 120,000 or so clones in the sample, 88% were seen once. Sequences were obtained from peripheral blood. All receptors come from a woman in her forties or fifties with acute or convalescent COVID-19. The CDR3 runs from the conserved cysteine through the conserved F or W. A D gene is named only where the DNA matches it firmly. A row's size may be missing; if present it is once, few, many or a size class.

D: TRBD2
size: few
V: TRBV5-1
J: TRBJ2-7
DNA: TGCGCCAGCAGCTACGGGACTAGCGGCTCCTACGAGCAGTACTTC
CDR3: CASSYGTSGSYEQYF

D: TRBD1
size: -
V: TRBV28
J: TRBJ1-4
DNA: TGTGCCAGCAGTTTAGTGGGGACAGGTCATGAAAAACTGTTTTTT
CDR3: CASSLVGTGHEKLFF

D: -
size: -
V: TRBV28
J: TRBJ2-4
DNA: TGTGCCAGCAGTTACCAGGGGCAAGGAGCCAAAAACATTCAGTACTTC
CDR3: CASSYQGQGAKNIQYF

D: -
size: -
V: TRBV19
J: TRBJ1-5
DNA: TGTGCCAGTCGGCAAAGGGAGGGAAGCAATCAGCCCCAGCATTTT
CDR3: CASRQREGSNQPQHF

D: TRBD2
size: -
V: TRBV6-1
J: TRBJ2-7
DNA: TGTGCCAGCAGTGAATGGGGGAGCGGGAGGAAACGGGAGCAGTACTTC
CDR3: CASSEWGSGRKREQYF

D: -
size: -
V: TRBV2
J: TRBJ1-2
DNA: TGTGCCAGCCGCAAAAACAGGGATGTCTATGGCTACACCTTC
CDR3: CASRKNRDVYGYTF

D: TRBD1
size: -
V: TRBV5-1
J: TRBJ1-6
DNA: TGCGCCAGCAGCAGCGGGACAGGGCATAATTCACCCCTCCACTTT
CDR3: CASSSGTGHNSPLHF

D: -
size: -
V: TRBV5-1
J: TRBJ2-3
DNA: TGCGCCAGCAGATTGCCAGGGGAGGGTGATACGCAGTATTTT
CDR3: CASRLPGEGDTQYF

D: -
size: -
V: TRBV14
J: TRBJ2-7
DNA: TGTGCCAGCAGCCAAGTCGGAGGCTACGAGCAGTACTTC
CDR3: CASSQVGGYEQYF

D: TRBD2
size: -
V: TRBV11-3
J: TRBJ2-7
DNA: TGTGCCAGCAGCTCGGGACTAGCGGGAAATGGCGAGCAGTACTTC
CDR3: CASSSGLAGNGEQYF

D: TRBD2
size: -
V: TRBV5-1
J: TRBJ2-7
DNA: TGCGCCAGCAGCTCATCTAGCGGGAGAGGCGAGCAGTACTTC
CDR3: CASSSSSGRGEQYF

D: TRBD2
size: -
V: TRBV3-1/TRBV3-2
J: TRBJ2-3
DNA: TGTGCCAGCAGCCATAGCGGGAGGGCCATTGATACGCAGTATTTT
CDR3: CASSHSGRAIDTQYF

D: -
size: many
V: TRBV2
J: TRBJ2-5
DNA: TGTGCCAGCAGTGCCCTTCCGACTACGCGGGAGACCCAGTACTTC
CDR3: CASSALPTTRETQYF

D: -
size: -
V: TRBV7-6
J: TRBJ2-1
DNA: TGTGCCAGCAGCTTAGCCCCTAGAGAGCGGCGGTACAATGAGCAGTTCTTC
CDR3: CASSLAPRERRYNEQFF

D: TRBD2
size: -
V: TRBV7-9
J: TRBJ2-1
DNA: TGTGCCAGCATCAAGGCAGTCGCGGGGGACAATGAGCAGTTCTTC
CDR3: CASIKAVAGDNEQFF

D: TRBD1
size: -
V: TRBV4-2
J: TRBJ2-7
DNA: TGTGCCAGCAGCCACGTGACAGGGCACGAGCAGTACTTC
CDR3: CASSHVTGHEQYF

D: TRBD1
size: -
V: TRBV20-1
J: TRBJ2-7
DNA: TGCAGTGCTAGTTCCCTATCCGGGGACAGATCCTACGAGCAGTACTTC
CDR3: CSASSLSGDRSYEQYF

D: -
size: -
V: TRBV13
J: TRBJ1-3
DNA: TGTGCCAGCAGCGGACTTGAGAGGAGCTCTGGAAACACCATATATTTT
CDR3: CASSGLERSSGNTIYF

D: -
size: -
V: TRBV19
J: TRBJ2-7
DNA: TGTGCCAGTAGTACCCCGACAGTAAGGGGCTACGAGCAGTACTTC
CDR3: CASSTPTVRGYEQYF

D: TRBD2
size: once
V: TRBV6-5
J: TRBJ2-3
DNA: TGTGCCAGCAAGTCTAGCGGGAGTGGGGCAGATACGCAGTATTTT
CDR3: CASKSSGSGADTQYF

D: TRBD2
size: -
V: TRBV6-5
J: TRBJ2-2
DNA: TGTGCCAGCAGTTGGACTAGCGGGAGAGGGTCCGGGGAGCTGTTTTTT
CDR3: CASSWTSGRGSGELFF

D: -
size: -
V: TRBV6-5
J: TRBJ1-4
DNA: TGTGCCAGCTCCGCAGTGATTAATGAAAAACTGTTTTTT
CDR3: CASSAVINEKLFF